One and the same sample provided the 12 T cell receptor beta chains below, sequenced in a study of identical twins. From the 5' RACE reads, TCRdb called clonotypes with MiXCR, one entry per CDR3 protein. The sample yields about 480,000 distinct CDR3 sequences, 12% to 15% seen once. These same data were also listed under a study on yellow fever vaccine responses in identical twins.

Specimen: CD4+ T cells sorted from blood. These receptors all come from a woman younger than 30 in good health.

This clonotype has a handful of counts. V and J are TRBV7-2 and TRBJ2-1, with D maybe TRBD1 (5 bases). V was cut by 6 bases and J by 3 bases, with 12 bases left in between. Germline V gene lookup returns CDR1 SGHTA and CDR2 FQGNSA. There are 14 residues in the CDR3. The chain's CDR3 is CASSQDRVYNEQFF. Written as DNA, the CDR3 is TGTGCCAGCAGTCAAGACAGAGTCTACAATGAGCAGTTCTTC.

The chain couples TRBV24-1 to TRBJ2-3; 7 bases fit TRBD2. Unmatched junction bases numbered 6, after V lost 3 bases and J lost 4 bases. This CDR3 region has 15 residues. Germline V gene data show CDR1 as KGHDR and CDR2 as SFDVKD. This CDR3 is CATSDPGGHADTQYF. DNA of the CDR3: TGTGCCACCAGTGATCCGGGGGGTCACGCAGATACGCAGTATTTT.

This clonotype was seen a handful of times. CDR3 residues: CASSSPLAGGPTNEQFF. DNA of the CDR3: TGTGCCAGCAGTTCACCCCTAGCGGGAGGGCCAACCAATGAGCAGTTCTTC. The chain joins TRBV28 to TRBJ2-1, with TRBD2 matching over 12 bases. Germline lookup yields CDR1 MDHEN and CDR2 SYDVKM. The CDR3 runs 17 residues. V shed 4 bases and J 6 bases; nucleotides not matched to a gene: 10.

This clonotype appeared a few times. The chain links TRBV3-1 to TRBJ2-2, with D possibly being TRBD1 or TRBD2 (6 bases each). The germline gives CDR1 LGHDT, CDR2 YNNKEL (reference sequence). This CDR3 is 14 amino acids long. V dropped 2 bases and J dropped 4 bases, with 8 bases sitting between them. In DNA, the CDR3 is TGTGCCAGCAGCCAACGGGGGCGCACCGGGGAGCTGTTTTTT. The encoded protein is CASSQRGRTGELFF.

This chain connects TRBV29-1 to TRBJ2-5; a weak D match, TRBD1 (6 bases). V lost 7 bases to trimming and J lost 2 bases, with 14 bases between them. The CDR3 consists of 13 residues. Germline V CDR1 and CDR2: SQVTM, ANQGSEA. The CDR3 is CSARGHKQETQYF. In DNA, the CDR3 is TGCAGCGCCCGGGGACACAAACAAGAGACCCAGTACTTC.

The chain carries TRBV7-9 and TRBJ2-1; a possible D gene is TRBD2 (5 bases). The CDR3 is made up of 14 amino acids. CDR1 and CDR2 (germline): SEHNR, FQNEAQ (reference sequence). Trimming shortened V by 2 bases and J by 4 bases, and 9 bases separated the two germline ends. The CDR3 is CASSLRETYNEQFF. The CDR3 coding sequence is TGTGCCAGCAGCTTAAGGGAGACGTACAATGAGCAGTTCTTC.

This clonotype turned up a few times. The chain joins TRBV21-1 to TRBJ1-4. TRBV21-1 is designated a pseudogene. CDR3 length equals 18 residues. CDR3 DNA: TGTGCCAGCAGCAAACGCTGCGCTAGGGGAACGACCAATGAAAAACTGTTTTTT. Protein product: CASSKRCARGTTNEKLFF.

Only a few counts were recorded for this clonotype. The chain has TRBV5-1 and TRBJ2-7; tentatively, D is TRBD1 (6 bases). Per the germline V gene, CDR1 is SGHRS and CDR2 is YFSETQ. Trimming cost V 4 bases and J 3 bases, with 17 bases left between them. CDR3 length: 15 residues. The CDR3, as DNA: TGCGCCAGCAGCCCGCCTACAGGGTACTTCTACGAGCAGTACTTC. Its protein is CASSPPTGYFYEQYF.

This clonotype was observed at least ten times. This rearrangement joins TRBV3-1 to TRBJ2-5; D perhaps matches TRBD2 (5 bases). The CDR3 has 14 residues. The germline V and J ends were trimmed by 0 bases and 4 bases, with 9 bases remaining between them. Germline V gives CDR1 LGHDT, CDR2 YNNKEL (reference sequence). The CDR3 sequence is CASSQEGGGETQYF. In DNA, the CDR3 is TGTGCCAGCAGCCAAGAAGGAGGCGGAGAGACCCAGTACTTC.

To note about this clonotype: At one of its ends the junction is not consistent with the germline gene, which may arise from a read error. This chain joins TRBV3-1 and TRBJ2-6; TRBD1 agrees at 7 bases. The CDR3 runs to 19 residues. CDR1 is LGHDT and CDR2 is YNNKEL in the germline V gene (reference sequence). The CDR3 spells CACSRRTGYGSSGANVLTF. The CDR3 DNA reads as TGTGCCTGCAGTCGAAGGACAGGATATGGTTCGTCTGGGGCCAACGTCCTGACTTTC. Full variable domain (rest looked up from reference TRBV3-1 and TRBJ2-6): DTAVSQTPKYLVTQMGNDKSIKCEQNLGHDTMYWYKQDSKKFLKIMFSYNNKELIINETVPNRFSPKSPDKAHLNLHINSLELGDSAVYFCACSRRTGYGSSGANVLTFGAGSRLTVL.

This clonotype was detected only a few times. The V call is TRBV4-3, the J call TRBJ2-1; D is ambiguous. The V gene's germline CDR1 is LGHNA and CDR2 YSLEER. V dropped 1 base and J dropped 8 bases, with 18 bases sitting between them. The CDR3 is 16 residues long. The CDR3 reads CASSQVRLSRSDEQFF. As DNA, the CDR3 is TGCGCCAGCAGCCAAGTTAGGCTCAGCAGATCCGATGAGCAGTTCTTC.

This clonotype is a singleton in its sample. The chain is built from TRBV5-1 and TRBJ2-1, with TRBD1 matching 8 bases. The V gene's germline CDR1 is SGHRS and CDR2 YFSETQ. The J segment lost 8 bases and the V segment lost 0 bases, leaving 10 bases of the junction unmatched. This CDR3 is built from 16 residues. This chain's CDR3 is CASSLAVQGAVDEQFF. As DNA, the CDR3 is TGCGCCAGCAGCTTGGCCGTCCAGGGGGCTGTCGATGAGCAGTTCTTC. The full variable domain, in which reference TRBV5-1 and TRBJ2-1 provide the parts outside the CDR3, is KAGVTQTPRYLIKTRGQQVTLSCSPISGHRSVSWYQQTPGQGLQFLFEYFSETQRNKGNFPGRFSGRQFSNSRSEMNVSTLELGDSALYLCASSLAVQGAVDEQFFGPGTRLTVL.